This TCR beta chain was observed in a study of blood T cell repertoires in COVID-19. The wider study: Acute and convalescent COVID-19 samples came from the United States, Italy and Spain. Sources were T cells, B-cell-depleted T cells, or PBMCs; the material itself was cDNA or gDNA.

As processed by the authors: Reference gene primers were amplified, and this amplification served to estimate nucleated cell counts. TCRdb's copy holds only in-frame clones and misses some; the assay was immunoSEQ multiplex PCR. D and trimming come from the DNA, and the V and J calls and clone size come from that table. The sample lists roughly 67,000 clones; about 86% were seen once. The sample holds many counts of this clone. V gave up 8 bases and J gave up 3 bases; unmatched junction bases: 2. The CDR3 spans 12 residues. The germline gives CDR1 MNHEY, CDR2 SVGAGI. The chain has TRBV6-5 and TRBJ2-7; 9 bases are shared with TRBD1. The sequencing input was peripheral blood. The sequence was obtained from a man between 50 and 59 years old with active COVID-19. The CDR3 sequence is CASEGQGYEQYF. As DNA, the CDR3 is TGTGCCAGCGAGGGACAGGGCTACGAGCAGTACTTC.